These 20 T cell receptor beta chains originate from one sample sequenced in a study of control samples from healthy donors and cancer patients. Assay used: immunoSEQ multiplex PCR; TCRdb lists only in-frame clones, some missing. The sample contains roughly 370,000 clones, over 75% of which appear only once. Sequenced sample: PBMCs. Source of these receptors: a man aged 40-55 years with head and neck cancer.

The chain recombines TRBV5-1 with TRBJ2-5, with 11 bases lining up with TRBD2. Germline-derived CDR1 and CDR2 are SGHRS and YFSETQ. With V trimmed by 4 bases and J by 3 bases, 11 bases remained unmatched. The CDR3 sequence is 17 residues long. This chain's CDR3 is CASSPLTSGGTKETQYF. CDR3 nucleotide sequence: TGCGCCAGCAGCCCCTTAACTAGCGGGGGTACCAAAGAGACCCAGTACTTC.

The CDR3 DNA follows: TGTGCCAGCAGCCAAGATTGGGCCGGGGGGAACACTGAAGCTTTCTTT. Amino acid sequence: CASSQDWAGGNTEAFF. This sequence joins TRBV3-1 (or the pseudogene TRBV3-2) and TRBJ1-1; maybe TRBD1 (5 bases). V lost 0 bases to trimming and J lost 1 base, with 12 bases between them. The CDR3 covers 16 residues. The germline V gene encodes CDR1 LGHDT and CDR2 YNNKEL (reference sequence).

The chain combines TRBV28 with TRBJ1-6; 10 positions agree with TRBD1. This CDR3 comprises 17 residues. The V segment lost 8 bases and the J segment 7 bases; nucleotides outside the gene matches: 14. The germline V gene encodes CDR1 MDHEN and CDR2 SYDVKM. The chain's CDR3 is CASGGMTGGAENSPLHF. In nucleotides, the CDR3 is TGTGCCAGCGGGGGGATGACAGGGGGCGCGGAGAATTCACCCCTCCACTTT.

Points on this clone: The sample holds other DNA sequences that translate to the same CDR3. This chain links TRBV7-9 with TRBJ2-7; D is undetermined. The CDR3 length is 12 residues. Germline V gene data show CDR1 as SEHNR and CDR2 as FQNEAQ (reference sequence). V was cut by 5 bases and J by 0 bases, with 5 bases left in between. The CDR3 spells CASSLTSYEQYF. CDR3 sequence (DNA): TGTGCCAGCAGCCTTACCTCCTACGAGCAGTACTTC.

The V call is TRBV4-1, the J call TRBJ1-5; the D is unclear. CDR3 length: 15 residues. The germline V and J ends were trimmed by 1 base and 4 bases, with 11 bases remaining between them. Germline values: CDR1 MGHRA, CDR2 YSYEKL. CDR3 in amino acids: CASSQAGTLNQPQHF. For the CDR3, the DNA is TGCGCCAGCAGCCAAGCGGGAACACTTAATCAGCCCCAGCATTTT.

This clone was recorded once. The rearrangement links TRBV7-2 to TRBJ2-7; D remains ambiguous. The ends were cut back, 1 base at V and 3 bases at J, with 13 bases in the middle. This CDR3 spans 15 amino acids. Germline assignment: CDR1 SGHTA and CDR2 FQGNSA. The CDR3: CASSLVTGLNYEQYF. CDR3 nucleotides: TGTGCCAGCAGCTTAGTGACGGGTTTGAACTACGAGCAGTACTTC.

The genes are TRBV11-1 and TRBJ1-1; maybe TRBD1 (5 bases). The CDR3 extends over 13 amino acids. Deletions cut 4 bases from V and 8 bases from J, with 14 bases between. Germline V CDR1 and CDR2: SGHAT, FQDESV (reference sequence). The CDR3 region has the DNA TGTGCCAGCAGCTCCTATTGGACATTAGAAGCTTTCTTT. This translates into CASSSYWTLEAFF. Filled out from reference TRBV11-1 and TRBJ1-1, the complete variable domain reads EAEVAQSPRYKITEKSQAVAFWCDPISGHATLYWYRQILGQGPELLVQFQDESVVDDSQLPKDRFSAERLKGVDSTLKIQPAELGDSAMYLCASSSYWTLEAFFGQGTRLTVV.

V usage is TRBV27 and J usage is TRBJ1-5; weak D call: TRBD1 (5 bases). The CDR3 length is 14 residues. Germline-derived CDR1 and CDR2 are MNHEY and SMNVEV (reference sequence). The V end lost 6 bases, the J end lost 1 base, and 10 bases lay between the germline ends. The DNA of the CDR3 is TGTGCCAGCAGACCGGGGGGGAGCAATCAGCCCCAGCATTTT. It codes for CASRPGGSNQPQHF.

The chain links TRBV9 to TRBJ1-4; tentative D call: TRBD1 (5 bases). This CDR3 region has 16 residues. The germline gives CDR1 SGDLS, CDR2 YYNGEE. V was shortened by 1 base and J by 1 base, with 11 bases between the two germline ends. In DNA, the CDR3 is TGTGCCAGCAGCGTATCCGTTGGGGGAACTAATGAAAAACTGTTTTTT. Translating gives CASSVSVGGTNEKLFF.

The V gene is TRBV30, the J gene TRBJ2-1, with 15 bases matching TRBD2. Germline V gives CDR1 GTSNPN, CDR2 SVGIG (reference sequence). The length of the CDR3 is 14 residues. Losses at the gene ends were 8 bases for V and 7 bases for J; bases not matched to a gene: 6. The CDR3: CAVGLAGGVNEQFF. The CDR3 bases are TGTGCCGTAGGACTAGCGGGAGGGGTTAATGAGCAGTTCTTC.

V is TRBV6-5 and J is TRBJ2-7; 7 bases match TRBD1. CDR1 is MNHEY, CDR2 SVGAGI, per germline. Germline trimming cut 4 bases from V and 3 bases from J; bases unmatched to any gene: 0. This CDR3 is 12 amino acids long. The chain's CDR3 is CASSWDSYEQYF. CDR3 sequence (DNA): TGTGCCAGCAGTTGGGACAGCTACGAGCAGTACTTC.

The V gene is TRBV5-8, the J gene TRBJ1-2, with D tentatively TRBD1 (5 bases). This CDR3 is built from 16 residues. V lost 0 bases and J lost 4, with 16 bases in between. CDR1 and CDR2 from the germline V gene are SGHTS and YDEGEE. CDR3 coding DNA: TGTGCCAGCAGCTTGGTAACCGCGTATACAGGCTATGGCTACACCTTC. Translated: CASSLVTAYTGYGYTF.

The chain has TRBV19 and TRBJ1-2, with no clear D. The CDR3 runs to 15 residues. Germline V lookup: CDR1 LNHDA, CDR2 SQIVND (reference sequence). The ends were cut back, 4 bases at V and 0 bases at J, with 12 bases in the middle. The CDR3 sequence: CASSRPGLTNYGYTF. CDR3 coding DNA: TGTGCCAGTAGTAGGCCTGGATTAACTAACTATGGCTACACCTTC.

V gene TRBV18 combines with J gene TRBJ1-3; D uncertain. The V end lost 2 bases, the J end lost 0 bases, and 8 bases lay between the germline ends. CDR1 and CDR2 from the germline V gene are KGHSH and LQKENI. This CDR3 contains 15 residues. The chain's CDR3 is CASSPVTNSGNTIYF. The DNA of the CDR3 is TGTGCCAGCTCACCAGTTACCAACTCTGGAAACACCATATATTTT.

The chain carries TRBV3-1 (or the pseudogene TRBV3-2) and TRBJ1-4; the D is unclear. V dropped 1 base and J dropped 8 bases, with 14 bases sitting between them. CDR1 is LGHDT and CDR2 is YNNKEL in the germline V gene (reference sequence). The CDR3 covers 15 residues. In DNA form, the CDR3 reads TGTGCCAGCAGCCAAGGGTCGGCAATTAGGGAAAAACTGTTTTTT. Protein product: CASSQGSAIREKLFF.

This chain links TRBV6-5 with TRBJ1-1; D is perhaps TRBD1 (5 bases). CDR1 is MNHEY and CDR2 is SVGAGI in the germline V gene. V gave up 7 bases and J gave up 5 bases, with 17 bases separating them. The CDR3 runs 14 residues. CDR3 protein: CASTQGGVQTEAFF. Written as DNA, the CDR3 is TGTGCCAGCACCCAAGGAGGGGTACAGACTGAAGCTTTCTTT.

The chain joins TRBV13 to TRBJ2-1, with D unclear. V was clipped by 2 bases and J by 4 bases, with 12 bases between them. This CDR3 is built from 15 residues. Germline V gene sequence: CDR1 PRHDT, CDR2 FYEKMQ (reference sequence). The CDR3 sequence: CASSLSYNPYNEQFF. CDR3 DNA: TGTGCCAGCAGCTTAAGCTATAACCCTTACAATGAGCAGTTCTTC.

This chain links TRBV29-1 with TRBJ2-1; perhaps D is TRBD1 or TRBD2 (5 bases each). In germline, CDR1 is SQVTM, CDR2 ANQGSEA. The V end was cut by 6 bases, the J end by 2 bases, with 14 bases between. The CDR3 consists of 14 residues. CDR3 sequence: CSVSRDAAYNEQFF. CDR3 DNA sequence: TGCAGCGTGTCACGGGACGCTGCCTACAATGAGCAGTTCTTC.

This rearrangement joins TRBV10-2 to TRBJ2-7, with TRBD1 matching 7 bases. V trimming: 7 bases; J trimming: 0 bases; junction bases outside the gene matches: 3. CDR1 and CDR2 (germline): WSHSY, SAAADI. This CDR3 spans 13 amino acids. The CDR3: CASIQGFSYEQYF. Here the CDR3 DNA reads TGCGCCAGCATACAGGGGTTCTCCTACGAGCAGTACTTC.

The chain links TRBV27 to TRBJ1-5; 8 positions match TRBD1. Germline CDR1 MNHEY, CDR2 SMNVEV (reference sequence). Trimming took 5 bases from V and 7 from J; bases not matched to a gene: 7. The CDR3 totals 14 residues. In DNA, the CDR3 is TGTGCCAGCAGTGCGGACAGGGCGCGGCAGCCCCAGCATTTT. It yields the protein CASSADRARQPQHF.